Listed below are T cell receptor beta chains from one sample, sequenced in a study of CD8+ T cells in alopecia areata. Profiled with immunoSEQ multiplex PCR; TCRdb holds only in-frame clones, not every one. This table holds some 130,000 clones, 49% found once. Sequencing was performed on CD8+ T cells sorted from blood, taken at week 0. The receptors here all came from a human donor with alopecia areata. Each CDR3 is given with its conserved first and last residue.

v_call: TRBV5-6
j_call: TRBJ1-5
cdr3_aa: CASSLASGNQPQHF

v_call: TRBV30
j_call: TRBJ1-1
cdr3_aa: CAWSRGTAQSEAFF

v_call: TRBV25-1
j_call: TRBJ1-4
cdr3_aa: CASSEPRTEPGEKLFF

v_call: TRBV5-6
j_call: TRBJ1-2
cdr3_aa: CASSGQGFGYGYTF

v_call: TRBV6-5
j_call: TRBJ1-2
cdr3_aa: CASSSNREVYGYTF

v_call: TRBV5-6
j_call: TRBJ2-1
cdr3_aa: CASSRLAGDYNEQFF

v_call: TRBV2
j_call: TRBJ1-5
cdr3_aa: CASSEVPTGEANQPQHF

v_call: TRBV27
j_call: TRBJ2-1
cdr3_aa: CASSSTSVEQFF

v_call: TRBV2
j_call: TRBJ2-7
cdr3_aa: CASGEDSYEQYF

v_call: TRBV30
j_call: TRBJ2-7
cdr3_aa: CAWLLAGQEQYF

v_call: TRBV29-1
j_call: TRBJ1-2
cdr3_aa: CSVERGNYGYTF

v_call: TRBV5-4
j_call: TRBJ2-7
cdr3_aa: CASSLGRVDEQYF

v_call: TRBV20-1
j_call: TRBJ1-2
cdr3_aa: CSAWDRAGYTF

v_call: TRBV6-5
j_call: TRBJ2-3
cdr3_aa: CASLGTPATQYF

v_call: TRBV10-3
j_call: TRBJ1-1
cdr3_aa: CAIKGQGITEAFF

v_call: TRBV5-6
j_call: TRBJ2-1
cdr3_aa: CASSWGRSYNEQFF

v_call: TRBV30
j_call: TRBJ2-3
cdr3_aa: CAWSDRTLSTDTQYF

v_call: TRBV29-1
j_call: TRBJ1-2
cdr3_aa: CSVVPVGTGNNYGYTF

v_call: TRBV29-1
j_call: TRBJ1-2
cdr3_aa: CSVEGRNYGYTF

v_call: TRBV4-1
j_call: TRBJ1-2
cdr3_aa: CASSQGRSYGYTF

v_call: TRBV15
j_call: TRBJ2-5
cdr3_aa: CAIGYYQETQYF

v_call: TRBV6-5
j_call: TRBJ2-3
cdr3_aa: CASSVHGTGEGTQYF

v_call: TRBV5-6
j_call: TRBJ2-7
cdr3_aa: CASSPPGSYEQYF